The present entry profiles one TCR beta chain with its context. This clone's antigen is unknown. The input lacks base qualities; no much larger clone sits a single base away. Libraries came from 5' RACE. Sequenced on an Illumina HiSeq 2000. A universal primer binding site was introduced by template switching, and a unique molecular identifier was present in the final cDNA, enabling accurate counting of TCR cDNA molecules. First-strand cDNA for TCR alpha and beta chains was synthesized from specific primers in the conserved constant-segment region. To control for contamination, every cDNA library carried two barcodes: a SMART-Mk sample barcode plus Illumina barcodes. TruSeq adapter sequences and Illumina sample barcodes were added in two successive PCR steps. TCR alpha and beta cDNA libraries were sequenced on the Illumina HiSeq platform with custom primers. Per the authors' processing: MiGEC processed the raw reads to extract unique molecular identifiers, while MiXCR was used to determine the CDR3 positions. Recombination models were inferred per individual with the repgenHMM and IGoR tools using an EM algorithm. The analysis of shared clonotypes was done with the tcR package in R, with sharing normalized by the product of cloneset sizes. Out-of-frame nonproductive sequences were analyzed to study raw recombination free of thymic and clonal selection effects. The public sequencing data were trimmed at Q25 with fastp and processed into clonotypes with MiXCR by TCRdb, which kept only in-frame beta chains. A single entry per CDR3 protein holds the most common genes and DNA from its merged rows. The authors' filters were not applied to this entry. Across this sample there are around 530,000 distinct CDR3 sequences, with roughly 15% seen only once. Jointly, the top ten make up less than 0.5% of the sample.

The record originates from a study of identical twins (dated by TCRdb to about 2016). Regarding the research as a whole: To test whether fetal clonotypes persist, this study deep-sequenced TCR alpha and beta repertoires from monozygotic twins, from unrelated adults of various ages, and from cord blood. To rule out contamination, the twin experiments were replicated at different times with different library preparation protocols. On the study overall, not on this receptor specifically: The excess sharing between twins in beta out-of-frame sequences was weaker because fewer shared sequences reduced the signal-to-noise ratio. Invariant T cells such as MAIT and iNKT could partly confound zero-insertion analyses, although diverse VJ usage argued against such confounding for most clonotypes. Compared with coincidental sharing between unrelated individuals, out-of-frame TCR alpha sequences shared between twins showed an excess of sequences with low generation probability. Abundant cord blood beta clonotypes carried fewer insertions; young adult naive repertoires showed a weaker similar trend, while memory repertoires showed none. Because the same donors could not be followed over many years, the conclusions relied on cross-sectional statistical analysis. Recombination models systematically underestimated out-of-frame TCR alpha sharing in monozygotic twins but agreed with sharing between unrelated individuals.

Every donor was a healthy Caucasian. The twin cohort comprised three pairs of female monozygotic twins, all aged about 18 to 30 years. Positive isolation kits from Invitrogen were used to isolate the CD4+ and CD8+ T cell populations. From the cysteine through the phenylalanine, the CDR3 covers 14 amino acids. Only the CDR3 portion is preserved as DNA: 42 bases, with reading frame beginning at the first base. V and J are truncated by 2 bases and 4 bases respectively, leaving an intervening sequence of 13 bases. The germline V gene gives CDR1 as SQVTM and CDR2 as ANQGSEA. A further study also used this sample, focusing on yellow fever vaccine responses in identical twins. Per that second paper: The T cell response to vaccination in identical twins was reported by the authors to appear partly convergent and partly personalized. Focusing on identical twins, the study followed the T cell clones that responded to the vaccine, and did so with precision.

The rearranged chain carries TRBV29-1 and TRBJ2-3; the D gene is perhaps TRBD2, on 5 matching bases. Input material: CD4+ T cells sorted from blood. The TCR comes from a young woman in good health. The DNA reads TGCAGCGTTGAATTATCTTACGGGGCAGATACGCAGTATTTT. Its protein is CSVELSYGADTQYF.